These 32 T cell receptor beta chains share one sample of origin, sequenced in a study of T cell responses to AZD1222 COVID-19 vaccine. The table came from immunoSEQ multiplex PCR; TCRdb's copy has only in-frame clones and leaves some out. Of some 190,000 clones in the sample, over 90% were seen once. Sequencing used peripheral blood, obtained 28 days after the second AZD1222 dose. The receptor set was obtained from an adult who received the AZD1222 COVID-19 vaccine.

This chain uses TRBV28 with TRBJ2-5; 11 nucleotides agree with TRBD2. Trimming took 6 bases from V and 4 from J; bases not matched to a gene: 10. The CDR3 is 16 residues long. Germline CDR1 is MDHEN and CDR2 is SYDVKM. The CDR3 DNA follows: TGTGCCAGCAGGGCCCTAGCGGGAGGAGGTTTAGAGACCCAGTACTTC. As protein: CASRALAGGGLETQYF.

The V call is TRBV30, the J call TRBJ1-4; 9 bases align to TRBD1. The CDR3 runs 14 residues. J gave up 8 bases and V 3 bases, and 7 bases lay outside the gene matches. The germline V gene encodes CDR1 GTSNPN and CDR2 SVGIG (reference sequence). The DNA of the CDR3 is TGTGCCTGGAGCACGGACAGGGGAGGGGAAAAACTGTTTTTT. The encoded protein is CAWSTDRGGEKLFF. Together with reference TRBV30 and TRBJ1-4, the CDR3 gives the full variable domain: SQTIHQWPATLVQPVGSPLSLECTVEGTSNPNLYWYRQAAGRGLQLLFYSVGIGQISSEVPQNLSASRPQDRQFILSSKKLLLSDSGFYLCAWSTDRGGEKLFFGSGTQLSVL.

The chain links TRBV20-1 to TRBJ2-5; D unclear. Germline V gene lookup returns CDR1 DFQATT and CDR2 SNEGSKA (reference sequence). V dropped 8 bases and J dropped 5 bases, with 9 bases sitting between them. CDR3 length: 10 amino acids. The CDR3 region is CSLASETQYF. CDR3 nucleotides: TGCAGTTTAGCTTCGGAGACCCAGTACTTC.

The chain uses TRBV21-1 and TRBJ2-7. TRBV21-1 is tagged as a pseudogene. The CDR3 length is 14 residues. The CDR3 sequence is CASSNRDPACEQYF. The CDR3 DNA reads as TGTGCCAGCAGCAACCGGGACCCAGCCTGCGAGCAGTACTTC.

The chain carries TRBV29-1 and TRBJ1-1, with no clear D. CDR1 and CDR2 from the germline V gene are SQVTM and ANQGSEA. The V gene lost 0 bases and the J gene lost 3 bases, with 11 bases spanning the gap. This CDR3 spans 14 amino acids. In DNA, the CDR3 is TGCAGCGTTGAAGATTGGAGGGCGCACACTGAAGCTTTCTTT. Protein: CSVEDWRAHTEAFF.

The CDR3 spells CASSPHSGRAYEQYF. The CDR3 nucleotides read TGTGCCAGCAGTCCCCATAGCGGGAGGGCCTACGAGCAGTACTTC. The V gene is TRBV28, the J gene TRBJ2-7; TRBD2 matches at 11 bases. The length of the CDR3 is 15 residues. J was trimmed by 2 bases and V by 5 bases; bases with no gene match: 5. CDR1 and CDR2 from the germline V gene are MDHEN and SYDVKM.

CDR3 sequence: CASSWDTDYGYTF. The CDR3 DNA follows: TGTGCCAGCAGTTGGGACACCGACTATGGCTACACCTTC. The rearrangement uses TRBV2 and TRBJ1-2; possible D gene TRBD1, 6 bases. Between the trimmed V and J ends, which lost 5 bases and 3 bases, there was a span of 10 bases. Germline CDR1 and CDR2: SNHLY and FYNNEI. The CDR3 has 13 residues. Full variable domain (remainder filled in from reference TRBV2 and TRBJ1-2): EPEVTQTPSHQVTQMGQEVILRCVPISNHLYFYWYRQILGQKVEFLVSFYNNEISEKSEIFDDQFSVERPDGSNFTLKIRSTKLEDSAMYFCASSWDTDYGYTFGSGTRLTVV.

The V and J genes are TRBV27 and TRBJ2-3; D is perhaps TRBD2 (6 bases). V was shortened by 1 base and J by 5 bases, with 10 bases between the two germline ends. The CDR3 length is 14 residues. Germline assignment: CDR1 MNHEY and CDR2 SMNVEV (reference sequence). The CDR3 DNA sequence: TGTGCCAGCAGTTTATGGCAGGGAGGAGATACGCAGTATTTT. This sequence encodes CASSLWQGGDTQYF.

This clone was observed a single time. The chain recombines TRBV5-8 with TRBJ1-1, with TRBD1 as a possible D gene (6 bases). This CDR3 comprises 13 residues. The V gene's germline CDR1 is SGHTS and CDR2 YDEGEE. Trimming stripped 4 bases from V and 6 bases from J, with 13 bases between. In nucleotides, the CDR3 is TGTGCCAGCAGCACGACAGGAGGTGCTGAAGCTTTCTTT. Protein product: CASSTTGGAEAFF.

The chain employs TRBV19 and TRBJ2-2, with D maybe TRBD1 (6 bases). V lost 5 bases and J lost 5, with 9 bases in between. Germline CDR1 LNHDA, CDR2 SQIVND (reference sequence). The CDR3 runs to 13 residues. Here the CDR3 DNA reads TGTGCCAGTAGTGCTACAGGGACCGGGGAGCTGTTTTTT. Its translation: CASSATGTGELFF.

The V gene is TRBV18, the J gene TRBJ1-2; D unresolved. The CDR3 totals 17 residues. V was clipped by 2 bases and J by 7 bases, with 23 bases between them. Germline V gives CDR1 KGHSH, CDR2 LQKENI. The CDR3 spells CASSPSVQWAPEAGYTF. The CDR3 DNA is TGTGCCAGCTCACCATCAGTTCAGTGGGCGCCGGAGGCTGGCTACACCTTC.

The rearrangement joins TRBV29-1 to TRBJ1-1; D is uncertain. The germline V gene encodes CDR1 SQVTM and CDR2 ANQGSEA. This CDR3 is 13 amino acids long. Trimming took 7 bases from V and 6 from J, leaving 18 bases between them. The CDR3 nucleotides are TGCAGCGCCCATAGGGTTGGACCCTCTGAAGCTTTCTTT. Residues: CSAHRVGPSEAFF.

The chain employs TRBV5-1 and TRBJ2-1, with 8 bases fitting TRBD2. V dropped 4 bases and J dropped 5; count of bases not matched to a gene: 8. This CDR3 is built from 15 residues. Germline V gene lookup returns CDR1 SGHRS and CDR2 YFSETQ. CDR3 amino acids: CASSLSGSSDNEQFF. CDR3 nucleotides: TGCGCCAGCAGCCTGAGCGGGAGCTCTGACAATGAGCAGTTCTTC.

The J gene is TRBJ1-1, the V gene TRBV18; TRBD1 aligns across 7 bases. With 3 bases clipped from V and 5 bases from J, the junction kept 9 bases outside the gene matches. CDR1 is KGHSH and CDR2 is LQKENI in the germline V gene. This CDR3 comprises 15 residues. DNA of the CDR3: TGTGCCAGCTCACCGCGACAGGGTCTAGAGACTGAAGCTTTCTTT. It codes for CASSPRQGLETEAFF.

V is TRBV7-8 and J is TRBJ1-2; D gene ambiguous. This CDR3 has 13 residues. V lost 0 bases and J 1 base, leaving 3 bases between the germline ends. Germline assignment: CDR1 SGHVS and CDR2 FQNEAQ. This chain's CDR3 is CASSLASNYGYTF. The CDR3 nucleotides read TGTGCCAGCAGCTTAGCCAGTAACTATGGCTACACCTTC.

CDR3 DNA: TGTGCCAGCGCCTGGGGCCGCTCCTACGAGCAGTACTTC. It is translated as CASAWGRSYEQYF. The chain carries TRBV27 and TRBJ2-7; D possibly corresponds to TRBD1 (5 bases). The CDR3 spans 13 residues. V was clipped by 8 bases and J by 0 bases, with 11 bases between them. From germline, CDR1 is MNHEY and CDR2 SMNVEV (reference sequence).

This clone was detected a few times. The V call is TRBV7-8, the J call TRBJ2-2; no clear D. The CDR3 contains 15 residues. Per the germline V gene, CDR1 is SGHVS and CDR2 is FQNEAQ. V gave up 3 bases and J gave up 1 base, with 9 bases separating them. The CDR3 is CASSLAERNTGELFF. Written as DNA, the CDR3 is TGTGCCAGCAGCTTGGCAGAGCGGAACACCGGGGAGCTGTTTTTT.

V is TRBV3-1 (or the pseudogene TRBV3-2) and J is TRBJ2-3, with 8 bases lining up with TRBD2. Germline loops: CDR1 LGHDT, CDR2 YNNKEL (reference sequence). CDR3 length: 16 amino acids. V shed 4 bases and J 2 bases; nucleotides not matched to a gene: 8. CDR3 sequence: CASSRAKRGNTDTQYF. As DNA, the CDR3 is TGTGCCAGCAGCCGCGCTAAGCGGGGGAACACAGATACGCAGTATTTT.

The chain recombines TRBV12-5 with TRBJ2-3, with a weak D call TRBD2 (6 bases). V was shortened by 7 bases and J by 5 bases, with 13 bases between the two germline ends. The CDR3 spans 13 residues. The germline V gene has CDR1 LGHNT and CDR2 FRNRAP. Written as DNA, the CDR3 is TGTGCTAGTGCAAGATCCGGGGGAGATACGCAGTATTTT. It specifies CASARSGGDTQYF.

The chain couples TRBV3-1 (or the pseudogene TRBV3-2) to TRBJ2-5; TRBD2 agrees at 8 bases. The CDR3 is 14 amino acids. Germline values: CDR1 LGHDT, CDR2 YNNKEL (reference sequence). The V gene end was trimmed by 4 bases and the J gene end by 5 bases; junction bases not matched to a gene: 6. The CDR3 nucleotides read TGTGCCAGCAGCCGCGCGGGGGGTCGCGAGACCCAGTACTTC. The encoded protein is CASSRAGGRETQYF.

The V call is TRBV9, the J call TRBJ2-3, with D perhaps TRBD2 (6 bases). This CDR3 has 17 residues. CDR1 is SGDLS, CDR2 YYNGEE, per germline. Deletions cut 5 bases from V and 2 bases from J, with 21 bases between. The CDR3 sequence: CASSASNLADHTDTQYF. The CDR3 DNA reads TGTGCCAGCAGTGCCTCTAACTTAGCGGACCACACAGATACGCAGTATTTT.

This clone has a single count. The rearrangement links TRBV28 to TRBJ1-2; the D gene is possibly TRBD1 (5 bases). The CDR3 contains 15 residues. Germline V gene data show CDR1 as MDHEN and CDR2 as SYDVKM. V lost 4 bases to trimming and J lost 0 bases, with 12 bases between them. CDR3 sequence: CASSSPAGSNYGYTF. The CDR3 DNA follows: TGTGCCAGCAGTTCCCCGGCAGGGTCTAACTATGGCTACACCTTC.

The V and J genes are TRBV2 and TRBJ1-1, with 8 bases lining up with TRBD1. This CDR3 has 14 residues. Losses at the gene ends were 3 bases for V and 3 bases for J; bases not matched to a gene: 3. The V gene's germline CDR1 is SNHLY and CDR2 FYNNEI. CDR3 nucleotides: TGTGCCAGCAGTGACCGGACAGGGTACACTGAAGCTTTCTTT. Its translation: CASSDRTGYTEAFF.

The V and J genes are TRBV2 and TRBJ2-7, with D uncertain. The CDR3 contains 12 residues. The germline V gene encodes CDR1 SNHLY and CDR2 FYNNEI. The germline V and J ends were trimmed by 3 bases and 1 base, with 4 bases remaining between them. CDR3 DNA sequence: TGTGCCAGCAGTGATACTTCCTACGAGCAGTACTTC. Translation gives CASSDTSYEQYF. The full variable domain, in which reference TRBV2 and TRBJ2-7 provide the parts outside the CDR3, is EPEVTQTPSHQVTQMGQEVILRCVPISNHLYFYWYRQILGQKVEFLVSFYNNEISEKSEIFDDQFSVERPDGSNFTLKIRSTKLEDSAMYFCASSDTSYEQYFGPGTRLTVT.

The rearrangement uses TRBV23-1 and TRBJ2-7; 8 bases are shared with TRBD1. TRBV23-1 counts as an open reading frame of uncertain function. CDR3 length: 18 amino acids. The V segment lost 5 bases and the J segment 4 bases; nucleotides outside the gene matches: 19. The CDR3 loop is CASSFERQGARGGYEQYF. The CDR3 DNA sequence: TGCGCCAGCAGTTTTGAGAGGCAGGGGGCGAGAGGTGGTTACGAGCAGTACTTC.

V usage is TRBV11-2 and J usage is TRBJ1-5; 7 nucleotides agree with TRBD1. The germline gives CDR1 SGHAT, CDR2 FQNNGV. CDR3 length: 13 amino acids. The ends lost 8 bases at V and 5 bases at J; junction bases unmatched: 6. The CDR3 here is CASGQDRDQPQHF. The DNA for the CDR3 is TGTGCCAGCGGACAGGACAGAGATCAGCCCCAGCATTTT.

The chain couples TRBV30 to TRBJ1-2; TRBD1 matches at 7 bases. There are 11 residues in the CDR3. V lost 4 bases to trimming and J lost 14 bases; unmatched junction nucleotides: 10. Germline V gene lookup returns CDR1 GTSNPN and CDR2 SVGIG (reference sequence). The CDR3 spells CAWTTDRAKTF. CDR3 in DNA: TGTGCCTGGACCACCGACAGGGCCAAAACCTTC.

The J gene is TRBJ1-5, the V gene TRBV18, with D possibly being TRBD1 (5 bases). There are 18 residues in the CDR3. CDR1 and CDR2 (germline): KGHSH, LQKENI. V was cut by 1 base and J by 2 bases, with 18 bases left in between. This CDR3 is CASSPQGPGLSGNQPQHF. The CDR3 DNA follows: TGTGCCAGCTCACCACAGGGGCCGGGGCTTAGCGGCAATCAGCCCCAGCATTTT.

The CDR3 bases are TGTGCCAGCAGCTTAAGTCTAGCGGAGGGGGCAGATACGCAGTATTTT. This translates into CASSLSLAEGADTQYF. This chain joins TRBV7-3 and TRBJ2-3, with D possibly matching TRBD2 (7 bases). This CDR3 has 16 amino acids. The germline V gene encodes CDR1 SGHTA and CDR2 FQGTGA. Trimming left V 1 base short and J 4 bases short, with 15 bases between.

The chain carries TRBV30 and TRBJ1-6, with D possibly being TRBD1 (6 bases). Looked up from germline, CDR1 is GTSNPN and CDR2 is SVGIG (reference sequence). Trimming cost V 0 bases and J 7 bases, with 19 bases left between them. This CDR3 contains 17 residues. The CDR3 is CAWSVVGAWGGNSPLHF. CDR3 in DNA: TGTGCCTGGAGTGTGGTGGGGGCGTGGGGCGGGAATTCACCCCTCCACTTT.

In this sample, this clone turned up once. The rearrangement links TRBV28 to TRBJ1-3; D might be TRBD1 (6 bases). The CDR3 is 16 amino acids. The ends were cut back, 3 bases at V and 0 bases at J, with 12 bases in the middle. The germline V gene encodes CDR1 MDHEN and CDR2 SYDVKM. The CDR3, as DNA: TGTGCCAGCAGTTTTGCTCAGGGGATCTCTGGAAACACCATATATTTT. This codes for CASSFAQGISGNTIYF.

J is TRBJ2-3 and V is TRBV5-1, with 9 positions matching TRBD2. The V and J ends lost 0 bases and 1 base, in that order; junction bases with no gene match: 3. The germline V gene has CDR1 SGHRS and CDR2 YFSETQ. The length of the CDR3 is 16 residues. The CDR3 region has the DNA TGCGCCAGCAGCTTGGCTGCTAGCGGGGGCACAGATACGCAGTATTTT. Protein: CASSLAASGGTDTQYF. Complete variable domain (other parts from reference TRBV5-1 and TRBJ2-3): KAGVTQTPRYLIKTRGQQVTLSCSPISGHRSVSWYQQTPGQGLQFLFEYFSETQRNKGNFPGRFSGRQFSNSRSEMNVSTLELGDSALYLCASSLAASGGTDTQYFGPGTRLTVL.